Sequencing of this T cell receptor beta chain was carried out in a study of cytomegalovirus exposure and HLA in healthy donors. Study findings and constraints: An analysis was carried out at a later point. It showed that HLA-associated TCR beta chains were more clonally expanded than equally common non-associated chains. Associated with cytomegalovirus, according to the listing, were some 180 TCR beta chains. In most subjects, TCR beta sequences reportedly gave accurate predictions of HLA-A and HLA-B alleles.

The CDR3 totals 13 residues. Trimming took off 2 bases at V and 10 bases at J, with 14 bases between the two ends. The germline V gene encodes CDR1 MDHEN and CDR2 SYDVKM. A note on this clone: The antigen remains unidentified.

PCR used 60 Vbeta primers and 13 Jbeta primers. Repertoires were generated with immunoSEQ multiplex PCR, while TCRdb's copy carries only in-frame clones and drops some. The table records 55,000 to 80,000 clones, approximately 80% of them present only once. The clonotype originates from a woman in her twenties or thirties in good health and CMV-seronegative. This chain joins TRBV28 and TRBJ1-2; TRBD1 is a possible D gene (5 bases). Sequencing was carried out using PBMCs. The CDR3 spells CASSLPAGLPYTF. Written as DNA, the CDR3 is TGTGCCAGCAGTTTACCGGCAGGGTTGCCCTACACCTTC.